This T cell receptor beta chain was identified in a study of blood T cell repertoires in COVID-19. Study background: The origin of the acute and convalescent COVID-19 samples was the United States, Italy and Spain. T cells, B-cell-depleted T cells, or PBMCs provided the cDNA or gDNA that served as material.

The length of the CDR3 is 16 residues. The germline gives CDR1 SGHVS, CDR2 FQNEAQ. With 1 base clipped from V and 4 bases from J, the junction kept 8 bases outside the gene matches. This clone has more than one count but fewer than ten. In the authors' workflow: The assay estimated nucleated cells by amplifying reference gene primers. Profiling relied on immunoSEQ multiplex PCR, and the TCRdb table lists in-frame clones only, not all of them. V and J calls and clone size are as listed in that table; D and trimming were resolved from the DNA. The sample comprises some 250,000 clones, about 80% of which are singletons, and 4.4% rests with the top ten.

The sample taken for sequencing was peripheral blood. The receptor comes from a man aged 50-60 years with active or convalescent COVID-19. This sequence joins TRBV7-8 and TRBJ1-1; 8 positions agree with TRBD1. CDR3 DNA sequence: TGTGCCAGCAGCTTAGGTGGCAGGGGGCGGAGCACTGAAGCTTTCTTT. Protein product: CASSLGGRGRSTEAFF.